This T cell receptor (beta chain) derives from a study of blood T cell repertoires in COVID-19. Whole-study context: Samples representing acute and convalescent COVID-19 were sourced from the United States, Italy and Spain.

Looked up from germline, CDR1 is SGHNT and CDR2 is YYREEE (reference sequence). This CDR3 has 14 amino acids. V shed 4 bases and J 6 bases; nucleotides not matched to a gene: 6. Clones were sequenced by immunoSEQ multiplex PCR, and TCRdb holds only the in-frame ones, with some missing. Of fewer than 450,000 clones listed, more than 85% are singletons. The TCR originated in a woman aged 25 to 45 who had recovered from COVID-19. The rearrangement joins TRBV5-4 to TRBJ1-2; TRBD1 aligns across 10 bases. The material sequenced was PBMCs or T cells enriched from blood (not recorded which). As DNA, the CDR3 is TGTGCCAGCAGCATTGGGACAGGGGCTAATGGCTACACCTTC. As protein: CASSIGTGANGYTF.